A selection of T cell receptor beta chains follows, all from one sample in a study of cytomegalovirus exposure and HLA in healthy donors. Using immunoSEQ multiplex PCR, the repertoire was profiled, and TCRdb retains in-frame clones only, with some absent. In the table there are about 90,000 clones, under 85% of which are singletons. Source material: PBMCs. These receptors all stem from a boy between 10 and 17 years old in good health and CMV-seronegative. The CDR3 runs from the conserved cysteine through the conserved F or W. A D gene is named only where the DNA matches it firmly. Size is omitted from some rows. Given values are once, few, many or a class for expanded clones.

TRBV4-3	-	-	TRBJ2-7	TGCGCCAGCAGCCAAGCGTTCAGCTCCTACGAGCAGTACTTC	CASSQAFSSYEQYF
TRBV7-3	few	-	TRBJ2-5	TGTGCCAGCAGCCCAGGGGCGCAAGAGACCCAGTACTTC	CASSPGAQETQYF
TRBV7-9	-	-	TRBJ2-3	TGTGCCAGCAGCTCGGTGGCGGAAGCGGATACGCAGTATTTT	CASSSVAEADTQYF
TRBV6-4	-	-	TRBJ2-3	TGTGCCAGCAGTGAAGGGGTAGCCCCTCTAGATACGCAGTATTTT	CASSEGVAPLDTQYF
TRBV19	-	-	TRBJ1-2	TGTGCCAGTAGTCCAGGGGAGACCTATGGCTACACCTTC	CASSPGETYGYTF
TRBV30	-	-	TRBJ1-5	TGTGCCGCGTCGGGGGATAGCAATCAGCCCCAGCATTTT	CAASGDSNQPQHF
TRBV6-5	few	-	TRBJ2-2	TGTGCCAGCAGGACGCCGGGGACCGGGGAGCTGTTTTTT	CASRTPGTGELFF
TRBV7-6	few	TRBD1	TRBJ1-1	TGTGCCAGCAGCGCAGCGGGACAGGGGGACACTGAAGCTTTCTTT	CASSAAGQGDTEAFF
TRBV28	-	TRBD2	TRBJ2-5	TGTGCCAGCAGTCCGAAACTAGCGGGGGGGCATGAGCAGTACTTC	CASSPKLAGGHEQYF
TRBV11-2	once	TRBD1	TRBJ1-1	TGTGCCAGCAGCGTTGACTATAGACAGGGCCCGAACACTGAAGCTTTCTTT	CASSVDYRQGPNTEAFF
TRBV20-1	-	-	TRBJ1-1	TGCAGTGCGGCGGGGAACACTGAAGCTTTCTTT	CSAAGNTEAFF
TRBV7-3	-	-	TRBJ1-1	TGTGCCAGCAGCTTACAGGAGAACACTGAAGCTTTCTTT	CASSLQENTEAFF
TRBV7-9	-	-	TRBJ1-5	TGTGCCAGCAGCTCCCCACTTAGCAATCAGCCCCAGCATTTT	CASSSPLSNQPQHF
TRBV5-6	-	-	TRBJ1-2	TGTGCCAGCAGCTTGGCCACTCTACCCGCTAACTATGGCTACACCTTC	CASSLATLPANYGYTF
TRBV7-8	-	-	TRBJ2-7	TGTGCCAGCAGCCTCCCGGGAAATTCCTACGAGCAGTACTTC	CASSLPGNSYEQYF
TRBV27	once	-	TRBJ1-4	TGTGCCAGCAGTAAAGGGACCGGAGGGAAACTGTTTTTT	CASSKGTGGKLFF
TRBV4-1	-	TRBD1	TRBJ2-2	TGCGCCAGCAGCGCCAGGGGGACAGGGAACACCGGGGAGCTGTTTTTT	CASSARGTGNTGELFF
TRBV27	few	-	TRBJ1-5	TGTGCCAGCAGTTTACCCGATCAGCCCCAGCATTTT	CASSLPDQPQHF
TRBV5-1	few	-	TRBJ2-4	TGCGCCAGCTCCCCTGACGGGTCGTATTTTGACATTCAGTACTTC	CASSPDGSYFDIQYF
TRBV20-1	-	-	TRBJ1-1	TGCAGTGCTAGATCCAATCCTGAAGCTTTCTTT	CSARSNPEAFF
TRBV2	-	-	TRBJ2-1	TGTGCCACTCAAAGGGAGGAGCAGTTCTTC	CATQREEQFF
TRBV13	once	-	TRBJ1-1	TGTGCCAGCAGCCCGGAGGACAGACTGAACACTGAAGCTTTCTTT	CASSPEDRLNTEAFF
TRBV4-1	-	-	TRBJ1-2	TGCGCCAGCAGCCCTATCGGGACTTTAAACCGTTATGGCTACACCTTC	CASSPIGTLNRYGYTF
TRBV30	-	-	TRBJ2-7	TGTGCCTGGAGCAGGGACTCCAGCTACGAGCAGTACTTC	CAWSRDSSYEQYF
TRBV10-3	-	TRBD2	TRBJ2-1	TGTGCCACGGGACTAGCGGGAGGGAATGAGCAGTTCTTC	CATGLAGGNEQFF
TRBV7-9	-	TRBD1	TRBJ1-1	TGTGCCAGCAGCAAGTCAGGGGGGCCTGAAGCTTTCTTT	CASSKSGGPEAFF
TRBV2	few	TRBD1	TRBJ2-7	TGTGCCAGCAGGAGGACAGGAGAAAACTACGAGCAGTACTTC	CASRRTGENYEQYF
TRBV7-6	-	-	TRBJ2-7	TGTGCCAGCAGCTTAACAGCGGTTAGCTCCTACGAGCAGTACTTC	CASSLTAVSSYEQYF
TRBV7-2	-	-	TRBJ2-3	TGTGCCAGCAGCTTAGGAGGGTTCGCAGATACGCAGTATTTT	CASSLGGFADTQYF
TRBV4-3	-	TRBD1	TRBJ2-7	TGCGCCAGCAGCCAACATCGGGGACAGGGACTAAAGGACGAGCAGTACTTC	CASSQHRGQGLKDEQYF
TRBV6-5	once	TRBD1	TRBJ1-1	TGTGCCAGCAGTCGCGACACAGGGGGGAACACTGAAGCTTTCTTT	CASSRDTGGNTEAFF
TRBV9	few	-	TRBJ1-5	TGTGCCAGCAGCGTAGGGAGTGGCCGGCCCCAGCATTTT	CASSVGSGRPQHF
TRBV4-3	few	-	TRBJ1-2	TGCGCCAGCAGCTCGACACGGGGGGGGGCTGATGGCTACACCTTC	CASSSTRGGADGYTF
TRBV7-2	once	TRBD1	TRBJ1-1	TGTGCCAGCAGCCACCGGGGACAGCCAAACACTGAAGCTTTCTTT	CASSHRGQPNTEAFF
TRBV7-8	once	-	TRBJ2-1	TGTGCCAGCAGCCCCCGGTTAGGGAGCTCCTACAATGAGCAGTTCTTC	CASSPRLGSSYNEQFF
TRBV30	-	TRBD1	TRBJ1-2	TGTGCCTGGAGTTATTTGACAGGGGGCGTCTATGGCTACACCTTC	CAWSYLTGGVYGYTF
TRBV9	-	-	TRBJ2-5	TGTGCCAGCAGCGTAGCTTTTGGTGTGGAGGAGACCCAGTACTTC	CASSVAFGVEETQYF
TRBV15	-	TRBD1	TRBJ2-7	TGTGCCACCAGCGTTACTCCGGGACAGGGTTCTCACGAGCAGTACTTC	CATSVTPGQGSHEQYF
TRBV12-2	few	-	TRBJ1-5	TGTGCAAGTCGTTACGCGCCCGGACAGGGGAATCAGCCCCAGCATTTT	CASRYAPGQGNQPQHF
TRBV25-1	once	TRBD1	TRBJ1-2	TGTGCCAGCAGTAAGCCCGGGACAGCGGGTCCTTATGGCTACACCTTC	CASSKPGTAGPYGYTF
TRBV4-2	-	TRBD2	TRBJ2-2	TGTGCCAGCAGCTTAGCGGGAGGGCCCGGCGGGGAGCTGTTTTTT	CASSLAGGPGGELFF
TRBV5-4	few	TRBD1	TRBJ2-5	TGTGCCAGCAGGACCGGACAGGTAGAGACCCAGTACTTC	CASRTGQVETQYF
TRBV6-4	-	TRBD2	TRBJ2-1	TGTGCCAGCAGTGAGACCGCGCTAGCGGGGATTTCCTACAATGAGCAGTTCTTC	CASSETALAGISYNEQFF
TRBV29-1	few	TRBD1	TRBJ2-1	TGCAGCGTAGACAGGGGTACCTACAATGAGCAGTTCTTC	CSVDRGTYNEQFF